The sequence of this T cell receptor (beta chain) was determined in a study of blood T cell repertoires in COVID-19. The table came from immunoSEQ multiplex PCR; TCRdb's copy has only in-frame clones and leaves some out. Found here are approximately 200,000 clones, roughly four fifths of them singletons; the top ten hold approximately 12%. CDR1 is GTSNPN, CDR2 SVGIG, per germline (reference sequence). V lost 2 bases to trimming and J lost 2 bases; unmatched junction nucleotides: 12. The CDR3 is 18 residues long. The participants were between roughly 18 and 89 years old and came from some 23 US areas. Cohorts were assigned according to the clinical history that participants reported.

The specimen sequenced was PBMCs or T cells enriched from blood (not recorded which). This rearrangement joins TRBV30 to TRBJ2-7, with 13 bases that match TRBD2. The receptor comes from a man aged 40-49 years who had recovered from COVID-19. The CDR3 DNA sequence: TGTGCCTGGAGTTTCCCATCATGGACTAGCGGGAGCCCCTACGAGCAGTACTTC. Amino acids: CAWSFPSWTSGSPYEQYF.